The rows below give T cell receptor beta chains drawn from one sample of a study of Ad26.COV2.S vaccination and SARS-CoV-2 variants. Repertoires were generated with immunoSEQ multiplex PCR, while TCRdb's copy carries only in-frame clones and drops some. The profile covers approximately 340,000 clones, with about 91% appearing a single time and 3% to 5% taken by the ten largest. The sample in question was peripheral blood, obtained after recovery from COVID-19. These receptor sequences come from a human donor who had recovered from COVID-19. Each CDR3 is given with its conserved first and last residue. The D gene is left open where the match is weak. Clone sizes are given selectively: once, few, many, or a class where the clone is expanded.

D: .
J: TRBJ2-7
size: .
V: TRBV5-8
DNA: TGTGCCAGCAGCCCCTTGAGGGGGGCCCCCTCCTACGAGCAGTACTTC
CDR3: CASSPLRGAPSYEQYF

D: .
J: TRBJ1-5
size: .
V: TRBV19
DNA: TGTGCCAGTAGTACCGCGGAGACAGAGAGCAATCAGCCCCAGCATTTT
CDR3: CASSTAETESNQPQHF

D: .
J: TRBJ1-4
size: once
V: TRBV9
DNA: TGTGCCAGCAGCGTGTACAGCGCAACTAATGAAAAACTGTTTTTT
CDR3: CASSVYSATNEKLFF

D: .
J: TRBJ1-1
size: once
V: TRBV7-9
DNA: TGTGCCAGCAGCCCGACAGGCACTGAAGCTTTCTTT
CDR3: CASSPTGTEAFF

D: .
J: TRBJ2-3
size: .
V: TRBV7-2
DNA: TGTGCCAGCAGCCTTGACATCTATACGCAGTATTTT
CDR3: CASSLDIYTQYF

D: .
J: TRBJ1-2
size: .
V: TRBV20-1
DNA: TGCAGTGCTAGTCCACAACTTGGGAGTGGCTACACCTTC
CDR3: CSASPQLGSGYTF

D: TRBD2
J: TRBJ2-7
size: .
V: TRBV9
DNA: TGTGCCAGCAGCCCCGGGACTATATCCTACGAGCAGTACTTC
CDR3: CASSPGTISYEQYF

D: TRBD2
J: TRBJ2-4
size: .
V: TRBV7-8
DNA: TGTGCCAGCAGCTTAGGACTAGCGGGGGGCCTGTTCGCCAAAAACATTCAGTACTTC
CDR3: CASSLGLAGGLFAKNIQYF

D: .
J: TRBJ1-1
size: .
V: TRBV12-3/TRBV12-4
DNA: TGTGCCAGCAGTTTGGGTCCCAACACTGAAGCTTTCTTT
CDR3: CASSLGPNTEAFF

D: .
J: TRBJ2-7
size: once
V: TRBV9
DNA: TGTGCCAGCAGCCCTGCTACGGGAATCTACGAGCAGTACTTC
CDR3: CASSPATGIYEQYF

D: .
J: TRBJ2-2
size: .
V: TRBV4-1
DNA: TGCGCCAGCAGCCAGGGTCCAGGCGCAGCCTTTGGGGCCGGGGAGCTGTTTTTT
CDR3: CASSQGPGAAFGAGELFF

D: TRBD2
J: TRBJ2-2
size: .
V: TRBV19
DNA: TGTGCCAGTAGTGTTGGCGGGGGGAACACCGGGGAGCTGTTTTTT
CDR3: CASSVGGGNTGELFF

D: .
J: TRBJ2-7
size: .
V: TRBV5-1
DNA: TGCGCCAGCAGCTTGGGGGACGCGGGGCAGTACTTC
CDR3: CASSLGDAGQYF

D: .
J: TRBJ1-5
size: .
V: TRBV5-4
DNA: TGTGCCAGCAGCCAACAGGGAAGTAGCAATCAGCCCCAGCATTTT
CDR3: CASSQQGSSNQPQHF

D: .
J: TRBJ2-1
size: .
V: TRBV5-6
DNA: TGTGCCAGCAGCCCCGGGTCCTACAATGAGCAGTTCTTC
CDR3: CASSPGSYNEQFF

D: .
J: TRBJ1-4
size: .
V: TRBV5-6
DNA: TGTGCCAGCAGCTTGGAGGGCAGGACTAATGAAAAACTGTTTTTT
CDR3: CASSLEGRTNEKLFF

D: .
J: TRBJ1-5
size: .
V: TRBV20-1
DNA: TGCAGTGCTAGTAGAGACAGCCATCAGCCCCAGCATTTT
CDR3: CSASRDSHQPQHF

D: .
J: TRBJ1-6
size: few
V: TRBV4-1
DNA: TGCGCCAGCAGCCAAGTTTTTGATACTTCACCCCTCCACTTT
CDR3: CASSQVFDTSPLHF

D: TRBD2
J: TRBJ2-1
size: .
V: TRBV6-1
DNA: TGTGCCAGCAGTGAAGAGATCGGCGGGGGGGTTTATGAGCAGTTCTTC
CDR3: CASSEEIGGGVYEQFF

D: .
J: TRBJ2-1
size: .
V: TRBV5-6
DNA: TGTGCCAGCAGCTTGCTAGTCCCGGCCCTCGTCGACAATGAGCAGTTCTTC
CDR3: CASSLLVPALVDNEQFF

D: .
J: TRBJ2-7
size: .
V: TRBV27
DNA: TGTGCCAGCAGTTTGGGGATCTCCTACGAGCAGTACTTC
CDR3: CASSLGISYEQYF

D: .
J: TRBJ2-7
size: .
V: TRBV7-2
DNA: TGTGCCAGCAGCTTTCTGGGCAACTTGTACGAGCAGTACTTC
CDR3: CASSFLGNLYEQYF

D: .
J: TRBJ2-5
size: .
V: TRBV3-1/TRBV3-2
DNA: TGTGCCAGCAGCCCTCGGGGGTTAGGGCAGGAGACCCAGTACTTC
CDR3: CASSPRGLGQETQYF

D: .
J: TRBJ1-3
size: .
V: TRBV19
DNA: TGTGCCAGTAGTACGGTTGCGTCTGGAAACACCATATATTTT
CDR3: CASSTVASGNTIYF

D: .
J: TRBJ1-5
size: once
V: TRBV27
DNA: TGTGCCAGCAGTTCAGTGGACAGTAAAAATCAGCCCCAGCATTTT
CDR3: CASSSVDSKNQPQHF

D: .
J: TRBJ1-2
size: .
V: TRBV3-1/TRBV3-2
DNA: TGTGCCAGCAGCCAGCGACAGGTTGAGGACTATGGCTACACCTTC
CDR3: CASSQRQVEDYGYTF

D: .
J: TRBJ2-4
size: .
V: TRBV3-1/TRBV3-2
DNA: TGTGCCAGCAGCCTCCGGACAGCAGTAGCCAAAAACATTCAGTACTTC
CDR3: CASSLRTAVAKNIQYF

D: .
J: TRBJ1-2
size: once
V: TRBV5-1
DNA: TGCGCCAGCAGCTACTCCGGAGTATCGGTTTCACTAAGTGGGGGGCATGGCTACACCTTC
CDR3: CASSYSGVSVSLSGGHGYTF

D: .
J: TRBJ1-1
size: once
V: TRBV19
DNA: TGTGCCAGTAGTATAAGGGCAGGGGTCGTTACTGAAGCTTTCTTT
CDR3: CASSIRAGVVTEAFF

D: .
J: TRBJ2-5
size: .
V: TRBV6-1
DNA: TGTGCCAGCAGTGAGGACAGACGGGAGACCCAGTACTTC
CDR3: CASSEDRRETQYF

D: .
J: TRBJ1-6
size: once
V: TRBV6-5
DNA: TGTGCCAGCAGGGATCCTTATAATTCACCCCTCCACTTT
CDR3: CASRDPYNSPLHF

D: .
J: TRBJ2-5
size: .
V: TRBV11-2
DNA: TGTGCCAGCAGCTTAAAGGGTACCCTCCAAGAGACCCAGTACTTC
CDR3: CASSLKGTLQETQYF

D: .
J: TRBJ1-2
size: once
V: TRBV29-1
DNA: TGCAGCGGTAAACAGGGAGAGGACTACACCTTC
CDR3: CSGKQGEDYTF

D: .
J: TRBJ1-2
size: .
V: TRBV7-2
DNA: TGTGCCAGCAGACCCGACCCCAGTGGGGCGCTCTATGGCTACACCTTC
CDR3: CASRPDPSGALYGYTF

D: TRBD1
J: TRBJ1-5
size: .
V: TRBV6-5
DNA: TGTGCCAGCAGACGGACAGGGGGAAATCAGCCCCAGCATTTT
CDR3: CASRRTGGNQPQHF

D: .
J: TRBJ2-7
size: .
V: TRBV4-3
DNA: TGCGCCAGCAGCCAAGACTGGGACCCCACCTCCTACGAGCAGTACTTC
CDR3: CASSQDWDPTSYEQYF

D: .
J: TRBJ1-2
size: few
V: TRBV12-5
DNA: TGTGCTAGTGGTTTGGGACAGGCCAACTATGGCTACACCTTC
CDR3: CASGLGQANYGYTF

D: .
J: TRBJ1-1
size: .
V: TRBV25-1
DNA: TGTGCCAGCAGTGAGCTGGGTGAAGCTTTCTTT
CDR3: CASSELGEAFF

D: TRBD1
J: TRBJ2-7
size: .
V: TRBV12-3/TRBV12-4
DNA: TGTGCCAGCAGTCCGACAGGGGTAGGCGAGCAGTACTTC
CDR3: CASSPTGVGEQYF

D: .
J: TRBJ1-1
size: .
V: TRBV3-1/TRBV3-2
DNA: TGTGCCAGCAGCCAAGATTGGCAGGGTGAAGCTTTCTTT
CDR3: CASSQDWQGEAFF

D: TRBD1
J: TRBJ2-7
size: .
V: TRBV10-3
DNA: TGTGCCATCAGTGGACAGGGGGTATCCTACGAGCAGTACTTC
CDR3: CAISGQGVSYEQYF

D: .
J: TRBJ1-2
size: .
V: TRBV28
DNA: TGTGCCAGCAGTTTGAACCCGGGCAACTATGGCTACACCTTC
CDR3: CASSLNPGNYGYTF

D: .
J: TRBJ1-1
size: .
V: TRBV4-3
DNA: TGCGCCAGCAGCCAAGATCATGGGGGGCGCGAAGCTTTCTTT
CDR3: CASSQDHGGREAFF

D: .
J: TRBJ2-3
size: .
V: TRBV10-1
DNA: TGCGCCAGCAGTGATGGGGGGCTGCCAGATACGCAGTATTTT
CDR3: CASSDGGLPDTQYF

D: .
J: TRBJ1-3
size: .
V: TRBV5-1
DNA: TGCGCCAGCAGCTTATCTTCGGGAGGAAACACCATATATTTT
CDR3: CASSLSSGGNTIYF

D: TRBD1
J: TRBJ1-1
size: few
V: TRBV19
DNA: TGTGCCAGTAGGACGACGGGACAGACGAACACTGAAGCTTTCTTT
CDR3: CASRTTGQTNTEAFF

D: TRBD1
J: TRBJ1-5
size: .
V: TRBV2
DNA: TGTGCCAGCACTCCGACAGGGTTCGTCAATCAGCCCCAGCATTTT
CDR3: CASTPTGFVNQPQHF